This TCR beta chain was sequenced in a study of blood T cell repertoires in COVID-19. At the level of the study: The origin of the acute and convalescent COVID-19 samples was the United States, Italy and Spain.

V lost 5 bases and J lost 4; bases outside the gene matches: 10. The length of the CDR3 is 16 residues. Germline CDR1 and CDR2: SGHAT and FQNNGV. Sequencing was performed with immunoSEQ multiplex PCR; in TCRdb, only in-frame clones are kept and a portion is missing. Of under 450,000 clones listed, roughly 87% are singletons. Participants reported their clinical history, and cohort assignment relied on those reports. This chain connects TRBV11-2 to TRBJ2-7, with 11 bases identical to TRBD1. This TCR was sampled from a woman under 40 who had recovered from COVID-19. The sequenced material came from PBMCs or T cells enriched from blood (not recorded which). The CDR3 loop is CASSRPAGTGGYEQYF. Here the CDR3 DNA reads TGTGCCAGCAGCCGCCCAGCCGGGACAGGGGGTTACGAGCAGTACTTC.